This TCR beta chain was retrieved from a study of T cell responses to AZD1222 COVID-19 vaccine. Findings and caveats of the study: Repertoire sampling occurred only after the peak T cell response. Clonal diversity may have been underestimated, and the donors were mostly white British, with more females than males.

Sequenced by immunoSEQ multiplex PCR; TCRdb stores in-frame clones only, minus some. The sample holds under 200,000 clones, 92% seen once. In regard to this clone: Its antigen is not identified.

The CDR3 spans 16 residues. This rearrangement joins TRBV21-1 to TRBJ1-3. TRBV21-1 is deemed a pseudogene. Specimen: peripheral blood, collected 28 days after the second AZD1222 dose. The source is an adult who received the AZD1222 COVID-19 vaccine. The CDR3 DNA follows: TGTGCCAGCAGCAAAGGTGAGGGGTACTCTGGAAACACCATATATTTT. This gives the protein CASSKGEGYSGNTIYF.